This entry is about one T cell receptor (beta chain). Germline assignment: CDR1 KGHSH and CDR2 LQKENI. Trimming removed 3 bases from V and 1 base from J; junction bases left unmatched: 4. The CDR3 extends over 15 amino acids. This sample was taken from a study of control samples from healthy donors and cancer patients. Profiled with immunoSEQ multiplex PCR; TCRdb holds only in-frame clones, not every one. The repertoire holds about 93,000 clones, with around 89% as singletons. This chain connects TRBV18 to TRBJ2-3; 7 positions agree with TRBD1. This sequence originates from a woman in her 70s in good health. The sequencing input was blood. This CDR3 reads CASSPLTGGTDTQYF. CDR3 nucleotide sequence: TGTGCCAGCTCACCGCTTACAGGGGGCACAGATACGCAGTATTTT.